A selection of T cell receptor beta chains follows, all from one sample in a study of blood T cell repertoires in COVID-19. The protocol was immunoSEQ multiplex PCR, while the TCRdb copy is restricted to in-frame clones and leaves out a portion. The sample lists roughly 340,000 clones; about 90% were seen once. The sequenced sample consisted of peripheral blood. Receptors originate from a woman aged 70-85 years with COVID-19, enrolled during active disease. The CDR3 runs from the conserved cysteine through the conserved F or W. The D gene is left open where the match is weak. Size tells how often a clone was seen (once, few, many) or the class of an expanded clone, and some rows leave it out.

CDR3aa	CDR3nt	d_gene	abundance	v_gene	j_gene
CASQKTGGSSGANVLTF	TGTGCCAGCCAAAAGACAGGGGGCAGTTCTGGGGCCAACGTCCTGACTTTC	TRBD1	-	TRBV14	TRBJ2-6
CAWSVGLGRFIGELFF	TGTGCCTGGAGTGTGGGGTTAGGGAGATTCATCGGGGAGCTGTTTTTT	-	-	TRBV30	TRBJ2-2
CASSRQGAAAGELFF	TGTGCCAGCAGCAGACAGGGGGCGGCCGCCGGGGAGCTGTTTTTT	TRBD1	-	TRBV6-4	TRBJ2-2
CASSREGDRGGSTEAFF	TGTGCCAGCAGCAGAGAGGGGGACAGGGGAGGGAGCACTGAAGCTTTCTTT	TRBD1	few	TRBV7-8	TRBJ1-1
CATYAPPNEQYF	TGTGCCACTTACGCCCCGCCTAACGAGCAGTACTTC	-	-	TRBV27	TRBJ2-7
CASSFSGTSETQYF	TGTGCCAGCAGTTTTTCCGGGACTAGCGAGACCCAGTACTTC	TRBD2	-	TRBV27	TRBJ2-5
CATARSSYNEQFF	TGTGCCACTGCGAGAAGCTCCTACAATGAGCAGTTCTTC	-	-	TRBV5-4	TRBJ2-1
CASLARGDRAPSGANVLTF	TGTGCCAGCCTAGCCCGGGGGGACAGGGCCCCCTCTGGGGCCAACGTCCTGACTTTC	TRBD1	once	TRBV7-9	TRBJ2-6
CASSTTPGMNYGYTF	TGTGCCAGCAGTACCACCCCAGGGATGAACTATGGCTACACCTTC	-	-	TRBV6-4	TRBJ1-2
CASSVTSGVTFF	TGTGCCAGCAGCGTCACTTCAGGTGTTACTTTCTTT	-	-	TRBV4-2	TRBJ1-1
CASSFSGGAFYNEQFF	TGCGCCAGCAGCTTTAGCGGGGGGGCTTTTTACAATGAGCAGTTCTTC	TRBD2	-	TRBV5-1	TRBJ2-1
CSGSTTPGFGQPQHF	TGCAGCGGTTCTACCACTCCAGGCTTTGGTCAGCCCCAGCATTTT	-	-	TRBV29-1	TRBJ1-5
CASSFGGTVAHEQYF	TGTGCCAGCAGCTTCGGTGGCACCGTAGCGCACGAGCAGTACTTC	-	-	TRBV7-9	TRBJ2-7
CASNHRGSNTEAFF	TGTGCCAGCAACCACAGGGGGTCGAACACTGAAGCTTTCTTT	TRBD1	-	TRBV3-1/TRBV3-2	TRBJ1-1
CASSLSRGGRDTQYF	TGTGCCAGCAGCCTTTCCCGGGGGGGAAGAGATACGCAGTATTTT	TRBD2	-	TRBV28	TRBJ2-3
CASSLGQGAEKLFF	TGCGCCAGCAGCTTGGGACAGGGCGCCGAAAAACTGTTTTTT	TRBD1	-	TRBV5-1	TRBJ1-4
CAISAEGTFNYGYTF	TGTGCCATCAGTGCGGAGGGCACCTTTAACTATGGCTACACCTTC	-	-	TRBV10-3	TRBJ1-2
CASSDPGFLAYEQYF	TGTGCCAGCAGTGACCCGGGTTTTTTAGCCTACGAGCAGTACTTC	-	-	TRBV28	TRBJ2-7
CASSQDWGHFNEKLFF	TGTGCCAGCAGCCAAGATTGGGGACATTTTAATGAAAAACTGTTTTTT	-	-	TRBV3-1/TRBV3-2	TRBJ1-4
CASPGLGVYGYTF	TGTGCCAGCCCGGGACTGGGGGTCTATGGCTACACCTTC	-	-	TRBV2	TRBJ1-2
CASSRVSYEQYF	TGTGCCAGCAGCAGGGTCTCCTACGAGCAGTACTTC	-	-	TRBV12-3/TRBV12-4	TRBJ2-7
CASSELGAVSYGYTF	TGTGCCAGCAGTGAATTAGGGGCCGTTTCCTATGGCTACACCTTC	-	-	TRBV25-1	TRBJ1-2
CASSLTGSGNTIYF	TGCGCCAGCAGCTTAACAGGGTCTGGAAACACCATATATTTT	-	-	TRBV5-1	TRBJ1-3
CASSLRTSSYEQYF	TGTGCCAGCAGCTTACGCACTAGCTCCTACGAGCAGTACTTC	-	-	TRBV13	TRBJ2-7
CASSPTGTGNTGELFF	TGTGCCAGCAGCCCCACCGGGACAGGGAACACCGGGGAGCTGTTTTTT	TRBD1	-	TRBV3-1/TRBV3-2	TRBJ2-2
CASRSFKGGFF	TGTGCCAGCCGATCTTTCAAAGGGGGTTTCTTT	-	-	TRBV2	TRBJ1-1
CAIRPQGPIHYEQYF	TGTGCCATCAGACCACAGGGGCCGATACACTACGAGCAGTACTTC	TRBD1	once	TRBV10-3	TRBJ2-7
CSVEGGTGASAEAFF	TGCAGCGTTGAGGGGGGGACCGGGGCTAGCGCTGAAGCTTTCTTT	-	-	TRBV29-1	TRBJ1-1
CASFIRGPLHF	TGTGCCAGTTTCATTCGGGGACCCCTCCACTTT	-	-	TRBV28	TRBJ1-6
CSASLAGGRETQYF	TGCAGTGCTAGTCTAGCGGGGGGGCGTGAGACCCAGTACTTC	TRBD2	-	TRBV20-1	TRBJ2-5
CAIRKTGGVIYGYTF	TGTGCCATCAGGAAGACAGGGGGCGTGATCTATGGCTACACCTTC	TRBD1	-	TRBV10-3	TRBJ1-2
CASNNPGFGYTF	TGTGCCAGCAACAACCCAGGGTTTGGCTACACCTTC	-	-	TRBV2	TRBJ1-2
CASSPGAGGTGGSGYTF	TGTGCCAGCAGCCCCGGCGCAGGGGGCACTGGAGGAAGTGGCTACACCTTC	TRBD1	-	TRBV5-6	TRBJ1-2
CASSWTYSSTDTQYF	TGTGCCAGCAGTTGGACATATTCTAGCACAGATACGCAGTATTTT	-	-	TRBV6-2/TRBV6-3	TRBJ2-3